These 31 T cell receptor beta chains originate from one sample sequenced in a study of T cell clonality in common variable immunodeficiency. The assay was immunoSEQ multiplex PCR, and TCRdb's table has in-frame clones only and misses some. The specimen has about 39,000 clones, none found just once. Sequenced input: peripheral blood mononuclear cells. The receptor set was obtained from a person between 18 and 70 years old in good health.

This clone has a count of ten or more. The CDR3 end falls 3 residues outside the read, so it is completed with the germline J gene. The V gene is TRBV7-2, the J gene TRBJ1-3, with a tentative D call TRBD1 (5 bases). In germline, CDR1 is SGHTA, CDR2 FQGNSA. The CDR3 runs 15 residues. The V and J ends lost 3 bases and 2 bases respectively, with 11 bases between them. The covered CDR3 bases are TGTGCCAGCAGCTTCCCGGGCAGGGCTGGAAACACC. It translates to CASSFPGRAGNT. The full-length CDR3 reads as CASSFPGRAGNTIYF.

This clone has at least ten counts. The CDR3 goes on 3 residues after the read ends, and that part is filled in from the germline J gene. The rearrangement uses TRBV5-1 and TRBJ2-2, with TRBD2 matching 7 bases. With V trimmed by 1 base and J by 5 bases, 5 bases remained unmatched. The CDR3 is made up of 15 amino acids. CDR1 is SGHRS and CDR2 is YFSETQ in the germline V gene. The part of the CDR3 DNA that was read is TGCGCCAGCAGCTTGCGGCAGGGAGGGACCGGGGAG. Encoded protein: CASSLRQGGTGE. The full-length CDR3 reads as CASSLRQGGTGELFF.

This clone was seen ten or more times. The read terminates 3 residues before the CDR3 end, so the remaining end is supplied by the germline J gene. The chain links TRBV20-1 to TRBJ2-1, with 7 bases fitting TRBD2. This CDR3 is built from 15 residues. The junction had 9 bases not matched to a gene; V was cut back by 0 bases and J by 7 bases. Looked up from germline, CDR1 is DFQATT and CDR2 is SNEGSKA (reference sequence). The CDR3 loop reads CSARDSGREWNEQFF. The sequenced CDR3 bases are TGCAGTGCTAGAGATAGTGGGCGGGAGTGGAATGAG.

This clone was seen at least ten times. The read gets to within 3 residues of the CDR3 end, and the germline J gene fills in the rest. The genes are TRBV19 and TRBJ1-1; D is ambiguous. This CDR3 contains 13 residues. Trimming took 7 bases from V and 2 from J, leaving 11 bases between them. The germline V gene has CDR1 LNHDA and CDR2 SQIVND (reference sequence). The CDR3 sequence is CASIRGGNTEAFF. CDR3 DNA, as far as it was read: TGTGCCAGTATTCGGGGTGGAAACACTGAA.

In its sample, this clone was seen a few times. The missing CDR3 end, 3 residues past where the read stops, is filled in from the germline J gene. The gene calls are TRBV19 and TRBJ2-1, with D unresolved. The CDR3 is made up of 16 amino acids. The V and J ends lost 3 bases and 0 bases respectively, with 12 bases between them. Germline V lookup: CDR1 LNHDA, CDR2 SQIVND (reference sequence). The CDR3 protein is CASSMIPQSSYNEQFF. Partial CDR3 DNA: TGTGCCAGTAGTATGATTCCGCAGAGCTCCTACAATGAG.

Of note for this clone: Coverage ceases 3 residues before the CDR3 finishes, and the germline J gene fills in the end. The chain links TRBV5-1 to TRBJ2-3; 8 nucleotides line up with TRBD2. The V gene's germline CDR1 is SGHRS and CDR2 YFSETQ. Trimming took 2 bases from V and 0 from J; bases not matched to a gene: 11. The CDR3 is made up of 18 amino acids. Here the CDR3 reads CASSLGTSGGVSTDTQYF. The sequenced part of the CDR3 DNA is TGCGCCAGCAGCTTAGGTACTAGCGGCGGAGTCAGCACAGATACG.

This clone was counted between two and nine times. Coverage ceases 3 residues before the CDR3 finishes, and the germline J gene fills in the end. This rearrangement joins TRBV5-1 to TRBJ2-1; 10 positions match TRBD2. The V gene's germline CDR1 is SGHRS and CDR2 YFSETQ. This CDR3 is 14 amino acids long. V dropped 1 base and J dropped 6; count of bases not matched to a gene: 1. The part of the CDR3 DNA that was read is TGCGCCAGCAGCTTGTCTAGCGGGGGCAATGAG. Its protein product is CASSLSSGGNE. The CDR3, in full, reads CASSLSSGGNEQFF.

Notes on this clone: The read gets to within 3 residues of the CDR3 end, and the germline J gene fills in the rest. The V call is TRBV2, the J call TRBJ1-3, with a tentative D call TRBD1 (6 bases). The germline V gene encodes CDR1 SNHLY and CDR2 FYNNEI. The CDR3 loop spans 19 amino acids. Trimming cost V 5 bases and J 2 bases, with 25 bases left between them. The CDR3 reads CASSSPTTYEDSPGNTIYF. CDR3 DNA (partial): TGTGCCAGCAGTTCACCGACTACGTACGAGGACAGCCCTGGAAACACC.

With respect to this clone: The read ends 3 residues early relative to the CDR3; the germline J gene fills the gap. The chain carries TRBV5-1 and TRBJ2-7, with 7 bases lining up with TRBD1. CDR3 length: 15 residues. J lost 3 bases, V lost 0 bases, and 6 bases had no gene match. Germline V gene lookup returns CDR1 SGHRS and CDR2 YFSETQ. The CDR3 loop is CASSLEGTDLYEQYF. CDR3 DNA, as far as it was read: TGCGCCAGCAGCTTGGAGGGGACAGATCTCTACGAG.

With respect to this clone: Sequencing ends 3 residues short of the CDR3 end; the germline J gene provides the rest. The chain recombines TRBV6-2 or TRBV6-3 with TRBJ1-2, with unresolved D. This CDR3 is built from 14 residues. Germline CDR1 and CDR2: MNHEY and SVGEGT. The CDR3 bases that were read are TGTGCCAGCAGGAACCTAGCGGTTGTATACGAC. Translated: CASRNLAVVYD. The CDR3, in full, reads CASRNLAVVYDYTF.

There are many counts of this clone. The read falls 3 residues short of the CDR3 end, and the missing part is taken from the germline J gene. V usage is TRBV6-1 and J usage is TRBJ1-1; 10 bases agree with TRBD1. Trimming removed 2 bases from V and 7 bases from J; junction bases left unmatched: 10. Per germline, CDR1 MNHNS and CDR2 SASEGT. This CDR3 has 16 amino acids. This CDR3 reads CASSEPGQGVPGEAFF. The covered CDR3 bases are TGTGCCAGCAGTGAACCAGGACAGGGGGTTCCTGGTGAA.

For this clone: The read ends 3 residues before the CDR3 terminus; that terminus is restored from the germline J gene. The chain carries TRBV5-6 and TRBJ1-5, with 8 bases lining up with TRBD1. With 6 bases clipped from V and 4 bases from J, the junction kept 6 bases outside the gene matches. The CDR3 length is 14 residues. The germline V gene has CDR1 SGHDT and CDR2 YYEEEE. The CDR3 spells CASTRTGTNQPQHF. The sequenced CDR3 bases are TGTGCCAGCACCCGGACAGGGACTAATCAGCCC.

This clone was observed at least ten times. Partial CDR3 DNA: TGTGCCAGCAGTGCCGGGACTATAAACACCGGGGAG. It is translated as CASSAGTINTGE. In full, the CDR3 reads CASSAGTINTGELFF. The chain joins TRBV2 to TRBJ2-2, with TRBD2 matching 7 bases. The read falls 3 residues short of the CDR3 end, and the missing part is taken from the germline J gene. Germline CDR1 SNHLY, CDR2 FYNNEI. Trimming took 4 bases from V and 2 from J; bases not matched to a gene: 4. CDR3 size: 15 residues.

This clone was detected only a few times. The CDR3 spells CASSLTGGVSNEQFF. Incomplete CDR3 DNA: TGTGCCAGTAGTCTTACAGGGGGAGTTTCAAATGAG. This chain links TRBV19 with TRBJ2-1; 8 positions match TRBD1. The read gets to within 3 residues of the CDR3 end, and the germline J gene fills in the rest. V was clipped by 5 bases and J by 7 bases; unmatched bases: 10. Germline CDR1 LNHDA, CDR2 SQIVND (reference sequence). CDR3 length equals 15 residues.

Only a few counts were recorded for this clone. The observed sequence ends 3 residues before the CDR3 terminus, with the missing tail filled in from the germline J gene. The chain is built from TRBV7-6 and TRBJ1-6; 7 positions match TRBD1. This CDR3 comprises 15 residues. V shed 5 bases and J 5 bases; nucleotides not matched to a gene: 6. The germline gives CDR1 SGHVS, CDR2 FNYEAQ. CDR3 bases read: TGTGCCAGCAGCCCACAGGGGTCGGATAATTCACCC. Its translation: CASSPQGSDNSP. The full CDR3 protein reads CASSPQGSDNSPLHF.

This clone was counted ten times or more. The CDR3 end is not reached by the read, which stops 3 residues before it; the germline J gene fills it in. The V call is TRBV6-2 or TRBV6-3, the J call TRBJ1-2, with 8 bases matching TRBD1. CDR3 size: 14 residues. V gave up 1 base and J gave up 4 bases; unmatched junction bases: 2. Germline assignment: CDR1 MNHEY and CDR2 SVGEGT. The chain's CDR3 is CASSYFQGAYGYTF. The CDR3 DNA, read in part, is TGTGCCAGCAGTTACTTCCAGGGGGCCTATGGC.

The sample holds many counts of this clone. The CDR3 end lies 3 residues beyond the end of the read and is filled in from the germline J gene. The rearrangement uses TRBV18 and TRBJ2-1, with D maybe TRBD2 (5 bases). Germline V lookup: CDR1 KGHSH, CDR2 LQKENI. Trimming removed 6 bases from V and 7 bases from J, with 13 bases in between. The CDR3 totals 13 residues. CDR3 DNA (partial): TGTGCCAGCTCGGTCGGACTCTATAATGAG. Its protein product is CASSVGLYNE. The whole CDR3 sequence reads CASSVGLYNEQFF.

This clone is deemed medium-sized. Sequencing ends 3 residues short of the CDR3 end; the germline J gene provides the rest. This chain connects TRBV23-1 to TRBJ2-7, with a weak D call TRBD1 (5 bases). TRBV23-1 counts as an open reading frame of uncertain function. CDR3 length: 11 amino acids. Trimming pared 8 bases from V and 0 bases from J, leaving 5 bases between. The CDR3 protein is CASGASYEQYF. The covered CDR3 bases are TGCGCCAGCGGGGCCTCCTACGAG.

Many counts were recorded for this clone. The read finishes 3 residues shy of the CDR3 end, and the germline J gene is used to complete it. The chain employs TRBV2 and TRBJ2-1; 7 positions agree with TRBD1. Germline values: CDR1 SNHLY, CDR2 FYNNEI. The length of the CDR3 is 15 residues. With 5 bases clipped from V and 4 bases from J, the junction kept 8 bases outside the gene matches. CDR3 loop: CASSPGTETYNEQFF. CDR3 bases read: TGTGCCAGCAGTCCCGGGACAGAGACTTACAATGAG.

This clone was seen repeatedly, ten times or more. The DNA ends 3 residues before the CDR3 does, and the rest of the CDR3 is filled in from the germline J gene. The rearrangement links TRBV5-1 to TRBJ2-3, with TRBD1 identical over 7 bases. The V gene's germline CDR1 is SGHRS and CDR2 YFSETQ. This CDR3 contains 13 residues. CDR3 residues: CASSPDRLETQYF. CDR3 DNA, as far as it was read: TGCGCCAGCAGCCCGGACAGGCTAGAAACG.

This clone was detected a few times. With the read ending 3 residues before the CDR3 end, the germline J gene is used to fill in that end. V gene TRBV11-2 combines with J gene TRBJ2-1; D ambiguous. From germline, CDR1 is SGHAT and CDR2 FQNNGV. The CDR3 loop spans 12 amino acids. Trimming left V 1 base short and J 9 bases short, with 7 bases between. The CDR3 here is CASSLVAVEQFF. Partial CDR3 DNA: TGTGCCAGCAGCTTAGTAGCTGTTGAG.

This clone occurred many times. Read data end 3 residues before the CDR3 end; the end is taken from the germline J gene. The chain joins TRBV7-9 to TRBJ2-3, with D possibly TRBD2 on 5 matching bases. CDR1 is SEHNR, CDR2 FQNEAQ, per germline (reference sequence). The V end was cut by 10 bases, the J end by 6 bases, with 11 bases between. The CDR3 length is 11 residues. CDR3 region: CATHERDTQYF. The sequenced part of the CDR3 DNA is TGTGCCACCCATGAGCGGGATACG. Together with reference TRBV7-9 and TRBJ2-3, the CDR3 gives the full variable domain: DTGVSQNPRHKITKRGQNVTFRCDPISEHNRLYWYRQTLGQGPEFLTYFQNEAQLEKSRLLSDRFSAERPKGSFSTLEIQRTEQGDSAMYLCATHERDTQYFGPGTRLTVL.

Notes on this clone: The read falls 3 residues short of the CDR3 end, and the missing part is taken from the germline J gene. The rearrangement joins TRBV18 to TRBJ1-2; weak D call: TRBD1 (5 bases). The CDR3 has 14 amino acids. Germline CDR1 and CDR2: KGHSH and LQKENI. CDR3 residues: CASSRREGLGDYTF. CDR3 bases read: TGTGCCAGCTCACGACGGGAGGGCCTAGGGGAC.

This clone was seen at least ten times. The DNA ends 3 residues before the CDR3 does, and the rest of the CDR3 is filled in from the germline J gene. The chain employs TRBV20-1 and TRBJ2-3; 8 nucleotides match TRBD2. Germline assignment: CDR1 DFQATT and CDR2 SNEGSKA (reference sequence). The CDR3 spans 18 residues. Germline trimming cut 4 bases from V and 2 bases from J; bases unmatched to any gene: 17. CDR3 in amino acids: CSATTDPRSGRATDTQYF. The sequenced CDR3 bases are TGCAGTGCTACGACTGACCCACGAAGCGGGAGAGCCACAGATACG.

This clone has ten or more counts. The CDR3 end lies 3 residues beyond the end of the read and is filled in from the germline J gene. The V gene is TRBV18, the J gene TRBJ2-6; unclear D gene. The CDR3 loop spans 16 amino acids. The germline V gene has CDR1 KGHSH and CDR2 LQKENI. Trimming took off 2 bases at V and 0 bases at J, with 8 bases between the two ends. Partial CDR3 DNA: TGTGCCAGCTCACCAAGTTTGGCCTCTGGGGCCAACGTC. Its protein is CASSPSLASGANV. The complete CDR3 sequence is CASSPSLASGANVLTF.

This clone came up many times. The read comes to an end 3 residues before the CDR3 does, leaving the germline J gene to fill in the end. The genes are TRBV5-1 and TRBJ2-1; D is possibly TRBD1 (6 bases). The CDR3 covers 14 residues. Germline assignment: CDR1 SGHRS and CDR2 YFSETQ. Trimming took 0 bases from V and 6 from J, leaving 10 bases between them. CDR3 sequence reads: CASSLAGVGNEQFF. The sequenced CDR3 bases are TGCGCCAGCAGCTTGGCAGGGGTTGGCAATGAG.

This clone was detected many times. The DNA ends 3 residues before the CDR3 does, and the rest of the CDR3 is filled in from the germline J gene. The V gene is TRBV20-1, the J gene TRBJ2-3; 9 nucleotides agree with TRBD2. In germline, CDR1 is DFQATT, CDR2 SNEGSKA (reference sequence). The CDR3 length is 18 residues. The J segment lost 0 bases and the V segment lost 3 bases, leaving 13 bases of the junction unmatched. The part of the CDR3 DNA that was read is TGCAGTGCTAGTGGGCTAGCGGGGTCAGACACTAGCACAGATACG. Translation gives CSASGLAGSDTSTDT. The whole CDR3 reads CSASGLAGSDTSTDTQYF.

At least ten counts were recorded for this clone. A read error may explain this, as a much larger clone is one base away. From the germline J gene comes the end of the CDR3, since the read stops 3 residues before it. The J gene is TRBJ2-3, the V gene TRBV7-3; maybe TRBD1 (6 bases). Germline V CDR1 and CDR2: SGHTA, FQGTGA. The length of the CDR3 is 13 residues. The CDR3 DNA, read in part, is TGTGCCAGCAGCACCGGACAGAATCAGCCG. Translation: CASSTGQNQP. The whole CDR3 protein reads CASSTGQNQPQYF.

A word on this clone: The sequenced fragment ends 3 residues before the CDR3 boundary, so the rest is inferred from the germline J gene. The V gene is TRBV18, the J gene TRBJ1-2; TRBD1 matches at 7 bases. The CDR3 is 16 residues long. Germline V CDR1 and CDR2: KGHSH, LQKENI. CDR3 region: CASSAKRDRETDTYTF. The part of the CDR3 DNA that was read is TGTGCCAGCTCAGCTAAGAGAGACAGGGAGACAGATACC.

This clone was picked up many times. The missing CDR3 end, 3 residues past where the read stops, is filled in from the germline J gene. J is TRBJ2-7 and V is TRBV2; perhaps TRBD2 as D (6 bases). The CDR3 is 14 residues long. Germline CDR1 reads SNHLY; CDR2 reads FYNNEI. V dropped 7 bases and J dropped 6 bases, with 19 bases sitting between them. The CDR3 DNA, read in part, is TGTGCCAGCATTCGTTTAGCGGAAAGTGGCGAG. Translated: CASIRLAESGE. The CDR3 reads in full as CASIRLAESGEQYF.

The sample holds many counts of this clone. The read stops 3 residues short of the end of the CDR3; the missing end is completed from the germline J gene. This rearrangement joins TRBV30 to TRBJ2-1, with 9 bases that match TRBD1. The trim removed 1 base at V and 4 bases at J, leaving 5 bases unmatched. This CDR3 has 15 residues. The germline gives CDR1 GTSNPN, CDR2 SVGIG (reference sequence). The CDR3 loop is CAWSGGTGSYNEQFF. The sequenced CDR3 bases are TGTGCCTGGAGTGGGGGGACAGGGTCGTACAATGAG.